The source of this T cell receptor (beta chain) is a study of T cell changes during pregnancy in multiple sclerosis (dated by TCRdb to the late 2010s). Study-level background: In women with multiple sclerosis, the researchers looked at how the T cell repertoire shifted as pregnancy progressed.

With respect to this clone: Its antigen remains undetermined. It has no much larger one-base neighbor in the sample; base qualities were not kept.

Library preparation employed the immunoSEQ multiplex PCR assay. This is the immuneACCESS table as TCRdb keeps it, with only in-frame sequences that have V and J called. A part of the clones is gone; compared with another copy, unresolved V genes explain less than half, and the rest is unexplained. The sample records around 20,000 clones, over 80% of which are singletons. The ten largest make up less than 20% of the sample. According to the germline V gene, CDR1 reads ENHRY and CDR2 reads SYGVKD. The CDR3 runs 16 amino acids, cysteine and phenylalanine included. Only the CDR3 region is kept as DNA, spanning 48 bases read in frame from base 1. V and J are trimmed by 4 bases and 5 bases, and the gene matches miss 10 bases of the junction.

This TCR derives from a female donor in good health, enrolled as a control in a pregnancy study. This sample comprised CD8+ T cells from peripheral blood mononuclear cells, obtained in the first trimester of pregnancy. This chain joins TRBV10-3 to TRBJ2-5; 10 bases in the junction line up with TRBD2. The CDR3 region: CAISVERGGGMETQYF. The sequenced DNA: TGTGCCATCAGTGTAGAGCGGGGGGGCGGAATGGAGACCCAGTACTTC.